This T cell receptor beta chain was recorded in a study of blood T cell repertoires in COVID-19. In the study overall: Some COVID-19 samples were acute and others convalescent; all came from the United States, Italy and Spain.

The CDR3 length is 18 residues. The junction had 16 bases not matched to a gene; V was cut back by 5 bases and J by 5 bases. Germline assignment: CDR1 MDHEN and CDR2 SYDVKM. Here immunoSEQ multiplex PCR was the method, and the copy in TCRdb shows in-frame clones only, minus some. The sample lists 85,000 to 120,000 clones, approximately 80% seen once, with more than 13% in the top ten. Sequences were obtained from peripheral blood. V and J are TRBV28 and TRBJ2-1; 9 bases are shared with TRBD1. This receptor was taken from a woman between 55 and 75 years old with acute or convalescent COVID-19. The DNA of the CDR3 is TGTGCCAGCAGTGGCTCGGACAGGGGTAAGGTAGTGAACAATGAGCAGTTCTTC. Translated: CASSGSDRGKVVNNEQFF.